What follows is one TCR beta chain and its context. Its antigen is still unknown. Looked up from germline, CDR1 is WSHSY and CDR2 is SAAADI. V shed 6 bases and J 5 bases; nucleotides not matched to a gene: 7. The length of the CDR3 is 15 residues. This sample was taken from a study of cytomegalovirus exposure and HLA in healthy donors. Study-wide points: Links to common viral pathogens appeared, in a later analysis, for several of the most significant clusters.

The study ran its PCR with 60 Vbeta and 13 Jbeta primers. Some clones are missing from TCRdb's copy, which holds only in-frame ones; the method was immunoSEQ multiplex PCR. The repertoire holds approximately 200,000 clones, with under 80% as singletons. The sequence derives from a girl aged 2 to 9 in good health and CMV-seronegative. Sequenced: PBMCs. The chain carries TRBV10-2 and TRBJ2-2; 9 bases are a match to TRBD1. CDR3 nucleotide sequence: TGCGCCAGCAGAGGACAGGGGTCCGGGACCGGGGAGCTGTTTTTT. Its protein product is CASRGQGSGTGELFF.